The 20 T cell receptor beta chains reported below all come from one sample, sequenced in a study of blood T cell repertoires in COVID-19 (TCRdb year 2020). The library was built by means of the immunoSEQ multiplex PCR assay. TCRdb took over this immuneACCESS table, retaining in-frame rearrangements with V and J assigned. Such tables are incomplete; in checked studies, under half of the missing clones stem from an unresolved V gene, and the remainder is unexplained. Counted in this sample were a few hundred thousand clones; 85% to 90% of them appeared once. The top ten constitute around 1.9% of the sample. The specimen was peripheral blood. These receptors were taken from a woman aged 55-69 years with COVID-19, enrolled during active disease.

V gene TRBV27 combines with J gene TRBJ2-5; D may be TRBD1 (5 bases). The CDR3 is 14 residues long. Germline loops: CDR1 MNHEY, CDR2 SMNVEV (reference sequence). The ends were cut back, 6 bases at V and 1 base at J, with 12 bases in the middle. Written as DNA, the CDR3 is TGTGCCAGCAGGGTAGGGGTAAGCCAAGAGACCCAGTACTTC. It codes for CASRVGVSQETQYF.

The chain is built from TRBV15 and TRBJ1-4; D unresolved. Germline CDR1 is LNHNV and CDR2 is YYDKDF (reference sequence). The CDR3 contains 12 residues. V was pared by 3 bases and J by 5 bases, with 4 bases between. CDR3 sequence reads: CATSRSNEKLFF. CDR3 sequence (DNA): TGTGCCACCAGCAGGTCAAATGAAAAACTGTTTTTT.

The CDR3 here is CASSQDPGGDAYNSPLHF. For the CDR3, the DNA is TGCGCCAGCAGCCAAGATCCGGGGGGGGACGCCTATAATTCACCCCTCCACTTT. The V call is TRBV4-3, the J call TRBJ1-6; D is perhaps TRBD1 (5 bases). The germline V and J ends were trimmed by 0 bases and 2 bases, with 14 bases remaining between them. The CDR3 length is 18 residues. Germline V gene sequence: CDR1 LGHNA, CDR2 YSLEER.

The V call is TRBV7-8, the J call TRBJ1-1; D gene ambiguous. The length of the CDR3 is 16 residues. Trimming removed 5 bases from V and 1 base from J, with 17 bases in between. From germline, CDR1 is SGHVS and CDR2 FQNEAQ. The CDR3 DNA is TGTGCCAGCAGCCCCCGGCGGTTAGACGGGAACACTGAAGCTTTCTTT. Translating it yields CASSPRRLDGNTEAFF.

The chain recombines TRBV2 with TRBJ1-2; TRBD1 agrees at 7 bases. Germline V lookup: CDR1 SNHLY, CDR2 FYNNEI. The CDR3 consists of 16 residues. Losses at the gene ends were 11 bases for V and 1 base for J; bases not matched to a gene: 16. In DNA form, the CDR3 reads TGTGCCTCACTACTAGAGAGGCAGGGGGTTAACTATGGCTACACCTTC. This codes for CASLLERQGVNYGYTF. Full variable domain (missing parts from reference TRBV2 and TRBJ1-2): EPEVTQTPSHQVTQMGQEVILRCVPISNHLYFYWYRQILGQKVEFLVSFYNNEISEKSEIFDDQFSVERPDGSNFTLKIRSTKLEDSAMYFCASLLERQGVNYGYTFGSGTRLTVV.

This chain connects TRBV6-4 to TRBJ1-6; maybe TRBD1 (6 bases). Trimming stripped 1 base from V and 10 bases from J, with 14 bases between. The germline V gene has CDR1 MRHNA and CDR2 SNTAGT. The CDR3 spans 15 residues. The CDR3 reads CASSDFAGVGSPLHF. CDR3 sequence (DNA): TGTGCCAGCAGTGACTTTGCAGGGGTAGGGTCACCCCTCCACTTT.

CDR3 DNA: TGTGCCAGCAGCGTTAGCGGGGGAGAAGAGACCCAGTACTTC. Translated, it gives CASSVSGGEETQYF. The V gene is TRBV9, the J gene TRBJ2-5, with 9 bases fitting TRBD2. The CDR3 extends over 14 amino acids. V lost 2 bases and J lost 3; bases outside the gene matches: 2. CDR1 is SGDLS, CDR2 YYNGEE, per germline.

The V gene is TRBV5-6, the J gene TRBJ1-1; D is ambiguous. CDR1 SGHDT and CDR2 YYEEEE come from the germline V gene. This CDR3 has 16 amino acids. Trimming took off 4 bases at V and 1 base at J, with 17 bases between the two ends. This CDR3 reads CASSLFSHHSNTEAFF. The CDR3 DNA reads TGTGCCAGCAGCCTCTTTAGCCACCACTCGAACACTGAAGCTTTCTTT.

In the case of this clone: The identical CDR3 is also encoded by other nucleotide sequences in the sample. The chain couples TRBV18 to TRBJ2-1, with 11 bases lining up with TRBD1. CDR3 length equals 15 residues. Germline V gene lookup returns CDR1 KGHSH and CDR2 LQKENI. The V gene end was trimmed by 3 bases and the J gene end by 3 bases; junction bases not matched to a gene: 1. CDR3 coding DNA: TGTGCCAGCTCACCCGGGACAGGGGGCTACAATGAGCAGTTCTTC. Translated: CASSPGTGGYNEQFF. Supplemented by reference TRBV18 and TRBJ2-1, the full variable domain reads NAGVMQNPRHLVRRRGQEARLRCSPMKGHSHVYWYRQLPEEGLKFMVYLQKENIIDESGMPKERFSAEFPKEGPSILRIQQVVRGDSAAYFCASSPGTGGYNEQFFGPGTRLTVL.

This clone was recorded once. The CDR3 DNA is TGTGCCAGCAGCTTAGATAAGGACAGGGGGTACGAGCAGTACTTC. Amino acid sequence: CASSLDKDRGYEQYF. This chain connects TRBV11-2 to TRBJ2-7, with 10 positions matching TRBD1. CDR1 is SGHAT and CDR2 is FQNNGV in the germline V gene. The V gene end was trimmed by 0 bases and the J gene end by 4 bases; junction bases not matched to a gene: 3. The CDR3 sequence is 15 residues long.

The chain has TRBV5-1 and TRBJ2-1, with a tentative D call TRBD1 (5 bases). The CDR3 spans 15 residues. Germline V gives CDR1 SGHRS, CDR2 YFSETQ. V was clipped by 5 bases and J by 7 bases, with 19 bases between them. CDR3 residues: CASRVMGRDGNEQFF. In DNA, the CDR3 is TGCGCCAGCAGGGTTATGGGCAGGGATGGTAATGAGCAGTTCTTC.

This chain connects TRBV6-2 or TRBV6-3 to TRBJ1-5; no reliable D call. Germline CDR1 is MNHEY and CDR2 is SVGEGT. V lost 4 bases, J lost 0 bases, and 7 bases lay in between. The CDR3 loop spans 14 amino acids. CDR3 bases: TGTGCCAGCAGTTCCCTCTATAGCAATCAGCCCCAGCATTTT. It encodes CASSSLYSNQPQHF.

The chain joins TRBV10-2 to TRBJ2-5; D may be TRBD1 (5 bases). The CDR3 is made up of 13 amino acids. Germline loops: CDR1 WSHSY, CDR2 SAAADI. V shed 6 bases and J shed 4 bases, with 12 bases lying between them. The CDR3 DNA is TGCGCCAGCAGCGGACAAGCCCGAGAGACCCAGTACTTC. Protein product: CASSGQARETQYF.

The V call is TRBV19, the J call TRBJ2-5; D might be TRBD1 (5 bases). The V gene's germline CDR1 is LNHDA and CDR2 SQIVND (reference sequence). The length of the CDR3 is 13 residues. Trimming stripped 7 bases from V and 3 bases from J, with 12 bases between. In nucleotides, the CDR3 is TGTGCCAGTATGGCAGGGCCCGAAGAGACCCAGTACTTC. It encodes CASMAGPEETQYF.

V is TRBV4-2 and J is TRBJ2-5; D is unclear. CDR3 length: 12 residues. CDR1 LGHNA and CDR2 YNFKEQ come from the germline V gene. V lost 4 bases and J 2 bases, leaving 5 bases between the germline ends. Here the CDR3 DNA reads TGTGCCAGCAGCCGCGATCAAGAGACCCAGTACTTC. Its protein is CASSRDQETQYF.

This rearrangement joins TRBV3-1 (or the pseudogene TRBV3-2) to TRBJ1-6; no clear D. The germline V and J ends were trimmed by 0 bases and 0 bases, with 15 bases remaining between them. The CDR3 covers 19 residues. CDR1 is LGHDT, CDR2 YNNKEL, per germline (reference sequence). The CDR3 bases are TGTGCCAGCAGCCAAGAGTCGAGGGTATGGAGCTCCTATAATTCACCCCTCCACTTT. Translation: CASSQESRVWSSYNSPLHF.

J is TRBJ1-1 and V is TRBV29-1, with 10 bases fitting TRBD1. Germline V lookup: CDR1 SQVTM, CDR2 ANQGSEA. This CDR3 is built from 14 residues. The V and J ends lost 5 bases and 4 bases, in that order; junction bases with no gene match: 7. The DNA for the CDR3 is TGCAGCGTTTCACCGGGACAGGGGATCACTGAAGCTTTCTTT. Translated, it gives CSVSPGQGITEAFF.

The chain links TRBV6-5 to TRBJ1-1, with 7 bases identical to TRBD1. The length of the CDR3 is 13 residues. The J segment lost 3 bases and the V segment lost 5 bases, leaving 3 bases of the junction unmatched. Germline lookup yields CDR1 MNHEY and CDR2 SVGAGI. CDR3 sequence (DNA): TGTGCCAGCAGTACAGACAGGGACACTGAAGCTTTCTTT. It specifies CASSTDRDTEAFF.

The V and J genes are TRBV5-1 and TRBJ1-1; D not resolved. Germline CDR1 SGHRS, CDR2 YFSETQ. This CDR3 spans 17 amino acids. Trimming cost V 1 base and J 3 bases, with 19 bases left between them. Here the CDR3 reads CASSLRFRQRVDTEAFF. In nucleotides, the CDR3 is TGCGCCAGCAGCTTGAGGTTTCGGCAGAGGGTGGACACTGAAGCTTTCTTT. The full variable domain, its missing parts supplied by reference TRBV5-1 and TRBJ1-1, is KAGVTQTPRYLIKTRGQQVTLSCSPISGHRSVSWYQQTPGQGLQFLFEYFSETQRNKGNFPGRFSGRQFSNSRSEMNVSTLELGDSALYLCASSLRFRQRVDTEAFFGQGTRLTVV.

This chain joins TRBV4-1 and TRBJ1-2; TRBD1 agrees at 9 bases. V dropped 2 bases and J dropped 7; count of bases not matched to a gene: 2. This CDR3 spans 13 amino acids. Germline loops: CDR1 MGHRA, CDR2 YSYEKL. In nucleotides, the CDR3 is TGCGCCAGCAGCCAACCGGGACAGGGTGGCTACACCTTC. This codes for CASSQPGQGGYTF.